These 31 T cell receptor beta chains share one sample of origin, sequenced in a study of blood T cells in healthy people across ages. It was with a sample-barcoded 5' primer and a J-beta primer mix that a second PCR of about 6 to 12 cycles was run. One entry per CDR3 protein results from TCRdb running MiXCR on the 5' RACE reads. The data contain roughly 1.4 million distinct CDR3 sequences, 59% of them singletons. The specimen sequenced was blood. The receptors derive from a man aged 18 to 30 in good health.

V is TRBV9 and J is TRBJ2-5, with 10 positions matching TRBD2. The germline V gene has CDR1 SGDLS and CDR2 YYNGEE. This CDR3 has 16 residues. V shed 3 bases and J 0 bases; nucleotides not matched to a gene: 5. In nucleotides, the CDR3 is TGTGCCAGCAGCGACCCGGGACTAGCGTACCAAGAGACCCAGTACTTC. This translates into CASSDPGLAYQETQYF.

The chain couples TRBV20-1 to TRBJ2-5; TRBD1 aligns across 7 bases. The tail of the sequence fits TRBJ2-7 better, so the J call may be wrong. CDR3 size: 12 residues. The germline V gene has CDR1 DFQATT and CDR2 SNEGSKA (reference sequence). The CDR3 DNA reads TGCAGTCCTTGGACAGGCTCCTACGAGCAGTACTTC. Translated: CSPWTGSYEQYF.

The chain joins TRBV5-1 to TRBJ2-2; 8 bases map to TRBD1. The germline V gene encodes CDR1 SGHRS and CDR2 YFSETQ. The CDR3 contains 18 residues. Trimming removed 2 bases from V and 0 bases from J; junction bases left unmatched: 9. The CDR3 DNA follows: TGCGCCAGCAGCTTCCTACCACGACAGGGGCCGAACACCGGGGAGCTGTTTTTT. It codes for CASSFLPRQGPNTGELFF.

The rearrangement joins TRBV27 to TRBJ1-4; weak D call: TRBD1 (5 bases). Germline V gene sequence: CDR1 MNHEY, CDR2 SMNVEV (reference sequence). V dropped 3 bases and J dropped 0 bases, with 8 bases sitting between them. The CDR3 runs to 15 residues. The CDR3 is CASSFGAATNEKLFF. DNA for the CDR3: TGTGCCAGCAGTTTCGGGGCAGCAACTAATGAAAAACTGTTTTTT.

The V call is TRBV4-3, the J call TRBJ2-1; tentatively, D is TRBD1 or TRBD2 (5 bases each). The length of the CDR3 is 16 residues. V was cut by 1 base and J by 4 bases, with 14 bases left in between. Germline values: CDR1 LGHNA, CDR2 YSLEER. The CDR3 nucleotides read TGCGCCAGCAGCCAAGCTATGGGGACCTTATACAATGAGCAGTTCTTC. Translated, it gives CASSQAMGTLYNEQFF.

This rearrangement joins TRBV14 to TRBJ1-1, with 9 nucleotides matching TRBD1. J was trimmed by 0 bases and V by 3 bases; bases with no gene match: 2. This CDR3 spans 15 amino acids. The germline CDR1 and CDR2 sequences are SGHDN and FVKESK. CDR3 sequence reads: CASSHTGGMNTEAFF. The CDR3 DNA sequence: TGTGCCAGCAGCCATACAGGGGGCATGAACACTGAAGCTTTCTTT.

The chain employs TRBV10-3 and TRBJ2-3; unclear D gene. V was pared by 6 bases and J by 2 bases, with 6 bases between. CDR3 length equals 12 residues. Germline lookup yields CDR1 ENHRY and CDR2 SYGVKD. The CDR3 DNA follows: TGTGCCATCAGGACCTCCACAGATACGCAGTATTTT. Translating gives CAIRTSTDTQYF.

This clonotype was detected only a few times. The rearrangement uses TRBV6-5 and TRBJ1-4, with D possibly matching TRBD1 (6 bases). This CDR3 has 14 amino acids. V was shortened by 5 bases and J by 10 bases, with 17 bases between the two germline ends. Germline V gene lookup returns CDR1 MNHEY and CDR2 SVGAGI. The CDR3 is CASSIGTPGGKLFF. The CDR3 coding sequence is TGTGCCAGCAGTATTGGGACACCCGGCGGAAAACTGTTTTTT.

The rearrangement joins TRBV10-3 to TRBJ2-5; maybe TRBD1 (8 bases). V was trimmed by 3 bases and J by 4 bases, leaving 15 bases between them. CDR1 and CDR2 from the germline V gene are ENHRY and SYGVKD. This CDR3 comprises 15 residues. The CDR3 DNA follows: TGTGCCATCAGTGATTCGGACAGGGAGGGAGAGACCCAGTACTTC. Encoded protein: CAISDSDREGETQYF.

This clonotype appeared a few times. As DNA, the CDR3 is TGTGCCAGCAGCCATGAAGGCATTACCTACGAGCAGTACTTC. This codes for CASSHEGITYEQYF. This chain links TRBV3-1 with TRBJ2-7; D gene unclear. The CDR3 contains 14 residues. With 3 bases removed from V and 2 bases from J, the gap between germline ends came to 11 bases. Per the germline V gene, CDR1 is LGHDT and CDR2 is YNNKEL (reference sequence).

This chain uses TRBV10-3 with TRBJ2-3, with D tentatively TRBD2 (6 bases). The CDR3 consists of 15 residues. V was trimmed by 3 bases and J by 5 bases, leaving 15 bases between them. Germline V gene data show CDR1 as ENHRY and CDR2 as SYGVKD. As DNA, the CDR3 is TGTGCCATCAGTGACCCGGGGCTGGGGGGAGATACGCAGTATTTT. Translated: CAISDPGLGGDTQYF.

In its sample, this clonotype is medium-sized. CDR3 amino acids: CASSEGNEKLFF. In DNA, the CDR3 is TGTGCCAGCAGCGAAGGGAATGAAAAACTGTTTTTT. The chain carries TRBV9 and TRBJ1-4; D not certain. V lost 3 bases and J 5 bases, leaving 5 bases between the germline ends. The CDR3 has 12 residues. Germline assignment: CDR1 SGDLS and CDR2 YYNGEE.

This clonotype was detected many times. The CDR3 reads CSAPPPTGESSPQHF. The CDR3, as DNA: TGCAGTGCACCACCCCCGACAGGGGAATCCTCGCCCCAGCATTTT. The rearrangement uses TRBV20-1 and TRBJ1-5; 8 bases agree with TRBD1. The CDR3 has 15 residues. Germline V gene sequence: CDR1 DFQATT, CDR2 SNEGSKA (reference sequence). The V and J ends lost 6 bases and 9 bases, in that order; junction bases with no gene match: 16.

The rearrangement links TRBV6-5 to TRBJ2-7; 7 bases match TRBD1. The germline V gene encodes CDR1 MNHEY and CDR2 SVGAGI. There are 15 residues in the CDR3. V lost 4 bases and J lost 4; bases outside the gene matches: 10. The CDR3 spells CASSSNYRGAYEQYF. The CDR3, as DNA: TGTGCCAGCAGTTCCAATTACAGGGGTGCGTACGAGCAGTACTTC.

This clonotype was seen only a few times. This sequence joins TRBV6-2 or TRBV6-3 and TRBJ2-1; D might be TRBD2 (7 bases). CDR1 is MNHEY, CDR2 SVGEGT, per germline. V shed 1 base and J shed 5 bases, with 21 bases lying between them. This CDR3 comprises 18 residues. The CDR3 coding sequence is TGTGCCAGCAGTTACTTGCGGGGGCTAGAACATATAAACAATGAGCAGTTCTTC. Translation gives CASSYLRGLEHINNEQFF.

This clonotype was counted once. The genes are TRBV20-1 and TRBJ2-4, with a weak D call TRBD1 (5 bases). Germline V gene lookup returns CDR1 DFQATT and CDR2 SNEGSKA (reference sequence). The CDR3 spans 17 residues. The germline V and J ends were trimmed by 5 bases and 0 bases, with 20 bases remaining between them. Here the CDR3 reads CSAPAPLRELAKNIQYF. The DNA of the CDR3 is TGCAGTGCTCCAGCGCCCCTCAGGGAACTAGCCAAAAACATTCAGTACTTC.

This clonotype was picked up many times. The chain combines TRBV20-1 with TRBJ2-7, with 10 positions matching TRBD1. The length of the CDR3 is 14 residues. CDR1 DFQATT and CDR2 SNEGSKA come from the germline V gene (reference sequence). V trimming: 5 bases; J trimming: 6 bases; junction bases outside the gene matches: 10. CDR3 sequence reads: CSAPGGTGDVEQYF. The CDR3, as DNA: TGCAGTGCTCCCGGGGGGACAGGGGATGTCGAGCAGTACTTC.

This clonotype was observed a few times. The rearrangement links TRBV5-1 to TRBJ1-6, with TRBD1 as a possible D gene (6 bases). This CDR3 is built from 15 residues. Looked up from germline, CDR1 is SGHRS and CDR2 is YFSETQ. The V end was cut by 0 bases, the J end by 10 bases, with 14 bases between. CDR3: CASSLVLDQGSPLHF. As DNA, the CDR3 is TGCGCCAGCAGCTTGGTTTTGGACCAGGGGTCACCCCTCCACTTT.

The V and J genes are TRBV7-9 and TRBJ2-1, with a possible D match to TRBD2 (5 bases). This CDR3 spans 13 amino acids. Trimming stripped 8 bases from V and 8 bases from J, with 16 bases between. Germline CDR1 SEHNR, CDR2 FQNEAQ (reference sequence). The CDR3 protein is CASEGSDLDEQFF. CDR3 sequence (DNA): TGTGCCAGCGAGGGTTCGGATTTGGATGAGCAGTTCTTC.

The V call is TRBV4-2, the J call TRBJ2-1; perhaps TRBD2 as D (5 bases). The CDR3 consists of 15 residues. V lost 4 bases, J lost 7 bases, and 17 bases lay in between. In germline, CDR1 is LGHNA, CDR2 YNFKEQ. This chain's CDR3 is CASSPPRGLGNEQFF. CDR3 DNA: TGTGCCAGCAGCCCGCCACGGGGATTGGGGAATGAGCAGTTCTTC.

The chain couples TRBV28 to TRBJ2-3, with D unclear. This CDR3 region has 13 residues. Germline V gives CDR1 MDHEN, CDR2 SYDVKM. V lost 2 bases and J 8 bases, leaving 11 bases between the germline ends. The CDR3 spells CASSLGPLFTQYF. CDR3 nucleotides: TGTGCCAGCAGTTTAGGGCCCCTTTTTACGCAGTATTTT.

This chain connects TRBV29-1 to TRBJ1-1, with unresolved D. CDR1 and CDR2 (germline): SQVTM, ANQGSEA. The CDR3 spans 15 residues. V was shortened by 2 bases and J by 1 base, with 14 bases between the two germline ends. This CDR3 reads CSVERNAGPNTEAFF. CDR3 bases: TGCAGCGTTGAACGTAATGCCGGTCCGAACACTGAAGCTTTCTTT.

V usage is TRBV5-1 and J usage is TRBJ1-2; possibly TRBD1 for D (6 bases). The CDR3 is 16 residues long. CDR1 is SGHRS and CDR2 is YFSETQ in the germline V gene. V shed 3 bases and J shed 5 bases, with 20 bases lying between them. Here the CDR3 DNA reads TGCGCCAGCAGCTCCCGACCTCCAGACAGGACTTATGGCTACACCTTC. This sequence encodes CASSSRPPDRTYGYTF.

The chain is built from TRBV24-1 and TRBJ2-5; 7 bases are shared with TRBD1. The CDR3 has 14 amino acids. With 4 bases clipped from V and 5 bases from J, the junction kept 6 bases outside the gene matches. Per germline, CDR1 KGHDR and CDR2 SFDVKD. In DNA form, the CDR3 reads TGTGCCACCAGTGACGGGCCCAGGGGGGAGACCCAGTACTTC. Its translation is CATSDGPRGETQYF.

The chain uses TRBV11-2 and TRBJ2-6; 9 bases agree with TRBD1. J lost 4 bases, V lost 4 bases, and 17 bases had no gene match. The CDR3 extends over 20 amino acids. Germline lookup yields CDR1 SGHAT and CDR2 FQNNGV. CDR3 residues: CASSSPRDRGRTSGANVLTF. CDR3 in DNA: TGTGCCAGCAGCTCACCGCGAGACAGGGGGAGGACGTCCGGGGCCAACGTCCTGACTTTC.

This clonotype came up a few times. The chain employs TRBV4-3 and TRBJ2-3; D possibly corresponds to TRBD2 (7 bases). CDR3 size: 16 residues. Trimming shortened V by 4 bases and J by 1 base, and 15 bases separated the two germline ends. Germline CDR1 LGHNA, CDR2 YSLEER. The CDR3 is CASSRLLGGGTDTQYF. Here the CDR3 DNA reads TGCGCCAGCAGCCGCCTTCTAGGGGGGGGCACAGATACGCAGTATTTT.

This clonotype was seen a handful of times. The rearrangement uses TRBV6-1 and TRBJ1-4; a weak D match, TRBD1 (5 bases). Germline V gene lookup returns CDR1 MNHNS and CDR2 SASEGT. V dropped 6 bases and J dropped 7 bases, with 9 bases sitting between them. The CDR3 sequence is 12 residues long. CDR3 residues: CASSQGFEKLFF. CDR3 DNA sequence: TGTGCCAGCAGCCAGGGCTTTGAAAAACTGTTTTTT.

The chain uses TRBV20-1 and TRBJ2-7; TRBD2 agrees at 9 bases. The CDR3 runs to 15 residues. In germline, CDR1 is DFQATT, CDR2 SNEGSKA (reference sequence). V dropped 5 bases and J dropped 3; count of bases not matched to a gene: 11. DNA of the CDR3: TGCAGTGCTCATACCGGGACTAGCCGAAACTACGAGCAGTACTTC. It specifies CSAHTGTSRNYEQYF.

This chain links TRBV19 with TRBJ1-5; possible D gene TRBD1, 5 bases. V was shortened by 4 bases and J by 9 bases, with 10 bases between the two germline ends. CDR1 is LNHDA, CDR2 SQIVND, per germline (reference sequence). This CDR3 region has 12 residues. The CDR3 DNA follows: TGTGCCAGTAGTACTCGGGACCCGCCCCAGCATTTT. Translating it yields CASSTRDPPQHF.

The chain joins TRBV25-1 to TRBJ2-3; a weak D match, TRBD2 (7 bases). Germline lookup yields CDR1 MGHDK and CDR2 SYGVNS. This CDR3 is 17 amino acids long. V lost 0 bases and J lost 0, with 13 bases in between. CDR3 amino acids: CASSEYRGGISTDTQYF. In DNA form, the CDR3 reads TGTGCCAGCAGTGAATATAGGGGGGGAATTAGCACAGATACGCAGTATTTT.

The gene calls are TRBV2 and TRBJ2-3; 9 bases match TRBD2. The CDR3 loop spans 15 amino acids. V lost 7 bases to trimming and J lost 4 bases; unmatched junction nucleotides: 9. From germline, CDR1 is SNHLY and CDR2 FYNNEI. The CDR3 here is CASKVERGASDTQYF. In DNA, the CDR3 is TGTGCCAGCAAAGTTGAGCGGGGGGCTTCAGATACGCAGTATTTT.